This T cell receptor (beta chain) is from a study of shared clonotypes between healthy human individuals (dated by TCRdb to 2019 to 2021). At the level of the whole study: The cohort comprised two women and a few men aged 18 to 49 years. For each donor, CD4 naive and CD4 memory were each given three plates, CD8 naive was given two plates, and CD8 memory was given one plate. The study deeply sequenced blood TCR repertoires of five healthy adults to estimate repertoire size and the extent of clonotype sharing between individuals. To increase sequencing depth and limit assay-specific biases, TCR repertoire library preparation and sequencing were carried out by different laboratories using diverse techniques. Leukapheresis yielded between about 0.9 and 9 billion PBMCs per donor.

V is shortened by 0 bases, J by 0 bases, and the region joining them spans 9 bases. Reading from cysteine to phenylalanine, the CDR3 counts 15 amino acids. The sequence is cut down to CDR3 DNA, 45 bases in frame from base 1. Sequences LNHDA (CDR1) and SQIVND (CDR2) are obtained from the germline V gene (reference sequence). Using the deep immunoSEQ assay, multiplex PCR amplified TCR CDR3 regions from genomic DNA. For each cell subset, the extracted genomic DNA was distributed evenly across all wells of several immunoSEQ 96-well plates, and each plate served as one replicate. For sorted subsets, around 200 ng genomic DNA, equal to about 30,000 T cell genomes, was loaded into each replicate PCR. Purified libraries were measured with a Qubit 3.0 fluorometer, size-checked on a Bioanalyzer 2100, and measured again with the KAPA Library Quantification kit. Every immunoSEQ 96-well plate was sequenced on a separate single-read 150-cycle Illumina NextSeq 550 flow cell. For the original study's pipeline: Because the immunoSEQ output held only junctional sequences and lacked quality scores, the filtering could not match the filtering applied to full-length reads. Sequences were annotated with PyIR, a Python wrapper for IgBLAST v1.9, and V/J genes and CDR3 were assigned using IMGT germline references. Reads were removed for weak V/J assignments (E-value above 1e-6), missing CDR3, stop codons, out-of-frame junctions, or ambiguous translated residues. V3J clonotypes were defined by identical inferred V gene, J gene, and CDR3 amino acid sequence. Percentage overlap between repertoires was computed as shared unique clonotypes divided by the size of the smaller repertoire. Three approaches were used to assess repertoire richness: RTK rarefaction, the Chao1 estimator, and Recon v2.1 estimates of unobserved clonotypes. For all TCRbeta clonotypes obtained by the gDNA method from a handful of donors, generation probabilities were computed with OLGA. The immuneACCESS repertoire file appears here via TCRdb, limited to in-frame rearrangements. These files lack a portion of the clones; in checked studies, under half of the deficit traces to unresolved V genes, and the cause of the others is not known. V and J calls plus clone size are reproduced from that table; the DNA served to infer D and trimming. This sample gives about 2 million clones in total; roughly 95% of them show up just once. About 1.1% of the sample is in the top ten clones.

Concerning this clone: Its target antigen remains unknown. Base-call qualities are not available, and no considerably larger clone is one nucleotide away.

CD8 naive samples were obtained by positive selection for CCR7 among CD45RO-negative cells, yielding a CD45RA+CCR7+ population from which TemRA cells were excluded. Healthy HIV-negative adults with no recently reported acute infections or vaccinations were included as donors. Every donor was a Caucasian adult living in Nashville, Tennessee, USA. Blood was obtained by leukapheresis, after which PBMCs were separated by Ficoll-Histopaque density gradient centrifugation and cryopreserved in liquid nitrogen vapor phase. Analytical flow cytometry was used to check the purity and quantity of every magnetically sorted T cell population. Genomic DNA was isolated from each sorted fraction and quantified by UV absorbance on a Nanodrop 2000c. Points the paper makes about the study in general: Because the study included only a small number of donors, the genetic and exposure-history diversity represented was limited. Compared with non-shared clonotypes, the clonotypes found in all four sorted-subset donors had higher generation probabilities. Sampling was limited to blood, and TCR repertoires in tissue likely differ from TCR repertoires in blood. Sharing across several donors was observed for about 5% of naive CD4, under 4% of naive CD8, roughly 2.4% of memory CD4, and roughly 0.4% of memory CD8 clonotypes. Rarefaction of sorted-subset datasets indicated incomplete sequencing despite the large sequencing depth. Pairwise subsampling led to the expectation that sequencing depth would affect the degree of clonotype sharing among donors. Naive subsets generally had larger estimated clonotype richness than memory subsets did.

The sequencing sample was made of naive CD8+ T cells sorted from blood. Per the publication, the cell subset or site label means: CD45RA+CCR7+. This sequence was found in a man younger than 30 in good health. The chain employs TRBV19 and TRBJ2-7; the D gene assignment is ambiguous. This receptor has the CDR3 CASSIESSSSYEQYF. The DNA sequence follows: TGTGCCAGTAGTATAGAAAGCAGTAGCTCCTACGAGCAGTACTTC.